Presented here are 30 T cell receptor beta chains from one specimen sequenced in a study of T cell responses to AZD1222 COVID-19 vaccine. Assay used: immunoSEQ multiplex PCR; TCRdb lists only in-frame clones, some missing. The sample lists 150,000 or so clones; over 90% were seen once. The sequenced sample was peripheral blood, obtained on day 0 of AZD1222 vaccination. Source of these receptors: an adult in good health.

The chain links TRBV28 to TRBJ2-7, with 8 bases matching TRBD2. CDR3 size: 16 residues. CDR1 and CDR2 (germline): MDHEN, SYDVKM. The trim removed 5 bases at V and 3 bases at J, leaving 12 bases unmatched. CDR3 DNA sequence: TGTGCCAGCAGTCCCCCGGCCGGGACTAGTAGCTACGAGCAGTACTTC. Amino acid sequence: CASSPPAGTSSYEQYF. Together with reference TRBV28 and TRBJ2-7, the CDR3 gives the full variable domain: DVKVTQSSRYLVKRTGEKVFLECVQDMDHENMFWYRQDPGLGLRLIYFSYDVKMKEKGDIPEGYSVSREKKERFSLILESASTNQTSMYLCASSPPAGTSSYEQYFGPGTRLTVT.

In DNA, the CDR3 is TGCGCCAGCAGTGCCGGGGCTTCCTACAATGAGCAGTTCTTC. It codes for CASSAGASYNEQFF. The rearrangement joins TRBV10-1 to TRBJ2-1; D might be TRBD1 or TRBD2, each matching 5 bases. Germline V gene data show CDR1 as WNHNN and CDR2 as SYGVQD (reference sequence). This CDR3 is 14 amino acids long. The germline V and J ends were trimmed by 4 bases and 1 base, with 8 bases remaining between them.

The chain joins TRBV7-3 to TRBJ1-1; perhaps TRBD1 as D (5 bases). This CDR3 has 13 residues. Germline CDR1 reads SGHTA; CDR2 reads FQGTGA. Trimming removed 2 bases at V and 4 bases at J, with 8 bases between. This CDR3 is CASSLFGGTEAFF. CDR3 nucleotides: TGTGCCAGCAGCTTATTTGGGGGCACTGAAGCTTTCTTT.

The genes are TRBV30 and TRBJ2-7; tentatively, D is TRBD2 (5 bases). CDR3 length: 13 amino acids. Germline-derived CDR1 and CDR2 are GTSNPN and SVGIG (reference sequence). Trimming took 0 bases from V and 4 from J, leaving 10 bases between them. The CDR3 bases are TGTGCCTGGAGTGTTAAGTCGGGATACGAGCAGTACTTC. As protein: CAWSVKSGYEQYF.

This chain connects TRBV5-4 to TRBJ2-3; 7 bases are shared with TRBD1. CDR1 SGHNT and CDR2 YYREEE come from the germline V gene (reference sequence). V shed 4 bases and J 2 bases; nucleotides not matched to a gene: 7. This CDR3 contains 15 residues. The CDR3 nucleotides are TGTGCCAGCAGCAGCCGGGACAGCCTCACAGATACGCAGTATTTT. Protein sequence: CASSSRDSLTDTQYF.

This clone occurred once. CDR3 protein: CSVYRLAGRNEQFF. For the CDR3, the DNA is TGCAGCGTGTATCGACTAGCGGGTCGAAATGAGCAGTTCTTC. V usage is TRBV29-1 and J usage is TRBJ2-1; 10 bases match TRBD2. With 6 bases clipped from V and 7 bases from J, the junction kept 9 bases outside the gene matches. The germline V gene has CDR1 SQVTM and CDR2 ANQGSEA. The CDR3 extends over 14 amino acids.

The chain uses TRBV16 and TRBJ1-2; unclear D gene. Germline V gene data show CDR1 as KGHSY and CDR2 as FQNENV. This CDR3 region has 13 residues. The V gene lost 0 bases and the J gene lost 7 bases, with 9 bases spanning the gap. The CDR3 spells CASSQSADSGYTF. The CDR3 nucleotides read TGTGCCAGCAGCCAATCGGCGGATTCTGGCTACACCTTC.

V usage is TRBV5-5 and J usage is TRBJ2-5, with 7 positions matching TRBD1. Per the germline V gene, CDR1 is SGHKS and CDR2 is YYEKEE (reference sequence). The CDR3 runs to 14 residues. J lost 4 bases, V lost 3 bases, and 6 bases had no gene match. The DNA for the CDR3 is TGTGCCAGCAGCTCCCCGACAGGGAGAGAGACCCAGTACTTC. Residues: CASSSPTGRETQYF.

This chain connects TRBV27 to TRBJ2-7, with 10 bases that match TRBD2. J was trimmed by 7 bases and V by 5 bases; bases with no gene match: 11. This CDR3 has 15 residues. Germline V gives CDR1 MNHEY, CDR2 SMNVEV (reference sequence). CDR3 DNA: TGTGCCAGCAGTACCGCCAGCGGGAGGGGCCTGGAGCAGTACTTC. Its protein product is CASSTASGRGLEQYF.

This chain uses TRBV24-1 with TRBJ2-7; 11 nucleotides line up with TRBD2. This CDR3 region has 15 residues. After removal of 4 bases from V and 4 bases from J, the junction contained 5 bases not matched to a gene. CDR1 and CDR2 (germline): KGHDR, SFDVKD. The CDR3: CATSDLAGGPYEQYF. In DNA form, the CDR3 reads TGTGCCACCAGTGACTTAGCGGGAGGGCCGTACGAGCAGTACTTC.

The rearrangement uses TRBV18 and TRBJ1-2, with TRBD1 matching over 8 bases. The germline V gene encodes CDR1 KGHSH and CDR2 LQKENI. V lost 2 bases and J lost 1; bases outside the gene matches: 15. The CDR3 spans 19 residues. The CDR3 nucleotides are TGTGCCAGCTCACCAGATTTTCCTGTCGGGACAGGTTTTAACTATGGCTACACCTTC. Its protein product is CASSPDFPVGTGFNYGYTF.

The chain joins TRBV10-3 to TRBJ2-1; possibly TRBD1 for D (6 bases). There are 16 residues in the CDR3. V shed 2 bases and J shed 3 bases, with 14 bases lying between them. CDR1 and CDR2 (germline): ENHRY, SYGVKD. CDR3 DNA sequence: TGTGCCATCAGTGAGAACAGGGACCGTAGCTACAATGAGCAGTTCTTC. Translation gives CAISENRDRSYNEQFF.

The chain recombines TRBV19 with TRBJ1-4; no firm D call. This CDR3 region has 12 residues. The V gene's germline CDR1 is LNHDA and CDR2 SQIVND (reference sequence). The ends were cut back, 8 bases at V and 7 bases at J, with 11 bases in the middle. CDR3 region: CASGERSEKLFF. As DNA, the CDR3 is TGTGCCAGTGGAGAACGTAGTGAAAAACTGTTTTTT. Full variable domain (outside the CDR3, taken from reference TRBV19 and TRBJ1-4): DGGITQSPKYLFRKEGQNVTLSCEQNLNHDAMYWYRQDPGQGLRLIYYSQIVNDFQKGDIAEGYSVSREKKESFPLTVTSAQKNPTAFYLCASGERSEKLFFGSGTQLSVL.

The gene calls are TRBV6-4 and TRBJ2-1; 7 bases are a match to TRBD1. Germline V CDR1 and CDR2: MRHNA, SNTAGT. The CDR3 loop spans 13 amino acids. V lost 9 bases to trimming and J lost 3 bases; unmatched junction nucleotides: 5. The CDR3, as DNA: TGTGCCAGAAAAAGGACAGGCTACAATGAGCAGTTCTTC. Translated, it gives CARKRTGYNEQFF.

The chain employs TRBV19 and TRBJ2-2; 7 bases are shared with TRBD1. Germline V CDR1 and CDR2: LNHDA, SQIVND (reference sequence). This CDR3 spans 13 amino acids. Germline trimming cut 8 bases from V and 5 bases from J; bases unmatched to any gene: 5. The CDR3 nucleotides read TGTGCCAGTGACAGGGTGGGGACCGGGGAGCTGTTTTTT. It is translated as CASDRVGTGELFF.

This rearrangement joins TRBV3-1 (or the pseudogene TRBV3-2) to TRBJ2-1, with D possibly TRBD2 on 5 matching bases. Germline V gene data show CDR1 as LGHDT and CDR2 as YNNKEL (reference sequence). The CDR3 is made up of 12 amino acids. The V and J ends lost 10 bases and 4 bases respectively, with 11 bases between them. DNA of the CDR3: TGTGCCACCAAGGGAGAGTACAATGAGCAGTTCTTC. Amino acid sequence: CATKGEYNEQFF.

The chain links TRBV6-5 to TRBJ2-3; D is ambiguous. This CDR3 is 13 amino acids long. CDR1 and CDR2 from the germline V gene are MNHEY and SVGAGI. With 0 bases removed from V and 1 base from J, the gap between germline ends came to 2 bases. The CDR3 loop reads CASSYSGTDTQYF. In nucleotides, the CDR3 is TGTGCCAGCAGTTACTCGGGCACAGATACGCAGTATTTT.

The chain links TRBV21-1 to TRBJ2-2; the D call of TRBD2 is as the table states it, not checked on the DNA. TRBV21-1 is recorded as a pseudogene. The CDR3 totals 16 residues. CDR3 loop: CASTTPGTSNTGELFF. In DNA form, the CDR3 reads TGTGCCAGCACCACACCCGGGACTTCGAACACCGGGGAGCTGTTTTTT.

This rearrangement joins TRBV5-1 to TRBJ2-1; TRBD2 agrees at 7 bases. The length of the CDR3 is 17 residues. Germline V gene lookup returns CDR1 SGHRS and CDR2 YFSETQ. The V segment lost 4 bases and the J segment 0 bases; nucleotides outside the gene matches: 10. CDR3 residues: CASSPQAGPSSYNEQFF. The CDR3 region has the DNA TGCGCCAGCAGCCCGCAAGCGGGACCGAGCTCCTACAATGAGCAGTTCTTC.

V usage is TRBV5-1 and J usage is TRBJ2-3, with D uncertain. CDR1 is SGHRS and CDR2 is YFSETQ in the germline V gene. V lost 4 bases, J lost 0 bases, and 9 bases lay in between. This CDR3 is built from 14 residues. This CDR3 reads CASSIDWSTDTQYF. CDR3 DNA sequence: TGCGCCAGCAGCATCGACTGGAGCACAGATACGCAGTATTTT. The whole variable domain, filled in from reference TRBV5-1 and TRBJ2-3, reads KAGVTQTPRYLIKTRGQQVTLSCSPISGHRSVSWYQQTPGQGLQFLFEYFSETQRNKGNFPGRFSGRQFSNSRSEMNVSTLELGDSALYLCASSIDWSTDTQYFGPGTRLTVL.

The chain recombines TRBV2 with TRBJ2-7, with 9 bases identical to TRBD2. Trimming cost V 1 base and J 0 bases; bases outside gene matches: 10. CDR3 length equals 18 residues. Germline V CDR1 and CDR2: SNHLY, FYNNEI. Written as DNA, the CDR3 is TGTGCCAGCAGTGAAGTTGGGCTAGCGGGAAGCCGCTCCTACGAGCAGTACTTC. Amino acid sequence: CASSEVGLAGSRSYEQYF.

This chain connects TRBV7-2 to TRBJ2-7; 7 nucleotides align to TRBD1. There are 15 residues in the CDR3. Germline V gene data show CDR1 as SGHTA and CDR2 as FQGNSA. The trim removed 5 bases at V and 2 bases at J, leaving 9 bases unmatched. As DNA, the CDR3 is TGTGCCAGCAGCACACGGGACAGATCTCCCTACGAGCAGTACTTC. It codes for CASSTRDRSPYEQYF.

The V call is TRBV10-3, the J call TRBJ2-3, with 10 bases aligning to TRBD2. Germline lookup yields CDR1 ENHRY and CDR2 SYGVKD. The CDR3 covers 17 residues. The V segment lost 3 bases and the J segment 3 bases; nucleotides outside the gene matches: 9. The CDR3 sequence: CAISETPSGSKTDTQYF. CDR3 coding DNA: TGTGCCATCAGTGAAACACCTAGCGGGAGTAAGACAGATACGCAGTATTTT.

The J gene is TRBJ2-1, the V gene TRBV7-3, with TRBD2 identical over 7 bases. The V and J ends lost 4 bases and 7 bases, in that order; junction bases with no gene match: 7. CDR1 and CDR2 from the germline V gene are SGHTA and FQGTGA. The CDR3 has 14 residues. In DNA form, the CDR3 reads TGTGCCAGCAGCTCCGGGGGGAGCGGGAATGAGCAGTTCTTC. Its translation: CASSSGGSGNEQFF. Complete variable domain (other parts from reference TRBV7-3 and TRBJ2-1): GAGVSQTPSNKVTEKGKYVELRCDPISGHTALYWYRQSLGQGPEFLIYFQGTGAADDSGLPNDRFFAVRPEGSVSTLKIQRTERGDSAVYLCASSSGGSGNEQFFGPGTRLTVL.

This chain links TRBV18 with TRBJ2-2; 7 bases line up with TRBD1. V dropped 6 bases and J dropped 4; count of bases not matched to a gene: 11. The CDR3 is 16 residues long. Germline V gene lookup returns CDR1 KGHSH and CDR2 LQKENI. The CDR3 here is CASSIATGRSTGELFF. CDR3 bases: TGTGCCAGCTCCATTGCGACAGGGCGTAGCACCGGGGAGCTGTTTTTT.

This clone was recorded only once. The chain combines TRBV27 with TRBJ2-3, with TRBD2 identical over 9 bases. Germline values: CDR1 MNHEY, CDR2 SMNVEV (reference sequence). J was trimmed by 3 bases and V by 2 bases; bases with no gene match: 9. CDR3 size: 17 residues. Written as DNA, the CDR3 is TGTGCCAGCAGTTTACCGTCGGCAGCGGGGGGAACAGATACGCAGTATTTT. This translates into CASSLPSAAGGTDTQYF.

The V gene is TRBV29-1, the J gene TRBJ2-5; D tentatively fits TRBD1 or TRBD2 (5 bases each). The CDR3 totals 12 residues. The ends were cut back, 5 bases at V and 1 base at J, with 8 bases in the middle. CDR1 SQVTM and CDR2 ANQGSEA come from the germline V gene. The chain's CDR3 is CSVRGVQETQYF. The DNA of the CDR3 is TGCAGCGTTCGAGGGGTCCAAGAGACCCAGTACTTC.

The chain carries TRBV3-1 (or the pseudogene TRBV3-2) and TRBJ1-6; D not certain. Trimming pared 3 bases from V and 3 bases from J, leaving 6 bases between. The CDR3 has 14 amino acids. Germline-derived CDR1 and CDR2 are LGHDT and YNNKEL (reference sequence). For the CDR3, the DNA is TGTGCCAGCAGCCAGGCGGGCTATAATTCACCCCTCCACTTT. Translating gives CASSQAGYNSPLHF.

The gene calls are TRBV6-5 and TRBJ1-1; D remains unclear. Germline loops: CDR1 MNHEY, CDR2 SVGAGI. CDR3 size: 16 residues. Trimming cost V 0 bases and J 1 base, with 12 bases left between them. The chain's CDR3 is CASSYSPSARNTEAFF. In DNA, the CDR3 is TGTGCCAGCAGTTACTCGCCCAGTGCAAGGAACACTGAAGCTTTCTTT.

V is TRBV6-5 and J is TRBJ1-6; perhaps TRBD1 as D (5 bases). Deletions cut 5 bases from V and 7 bases from J, with 15 bases between. The CDR3 loop spans 15 amino acids. CDR1 and CDR2 from the germline V gene are MNHEY and SVGAGI. The CDR3 region is CASSRGMGLNSPLHF. Here the CDR3 DNA reads TGTGCCAGCAGTAGGGGAATGGGGCTGAATTCACCCCTCCACTTT.